One sample yielded the 5 T cell receptor beta chains listed below, sequenced in a study of STAT5B mutations in CD4+ large granular lymphocyte leukemia. Sequencing was performed with immunoSEQ multiplex PCR; in TCRdb, only in-frame clones are kept and a portion is missing. The sample has some 23,000 clones, roughly three quarters seen once. Source material: CD4+ T cells from blood buffy coats. The receptors originated from a human donor in good health.

In its sample, this clone was seen a few times. V gene TRBV7-9 combines with J gene TRBJ2-3; D not certain. The CDR3 runs to 13 residues. V shed 5 bases and J shed 3 bases, with 9 bases lying between them. From germline, CDR1 is SEHNR and CDR2 FQNEAQ (reference sequence). CDR3 nucleotide sequence: TGTGCCAGCAGCCCTAGACCGACAGATACGCAGTATTTT. Translation gives CASSPRPTDTQYF.

The rearrangement uses TRBV5-4 and TRBJ2-3; D is perhaps TRBD1 or TRBD2 (6 bases each). Germline lookup yields CDR1 SGHNT and CDR2 YYREEE (reference sequence). Between the trimmed V and J ends, which lost 1 base and 4 bases, there was a span of 13 bases. The CDR3 contains 15 residues. CDR3 sequence: CASSLTKGGADTQYF. The CDR3 coding sequence is TGTGCCAGCAGCTTGACGAAGGGGGGCGCAGATACGCAGTATTTT.

The chain carries TRBV6-5 and TRBJ1-2, with 7 bases identical to TRBD1. Trimming cost V 4 bases and J 8 bases; bases outside gene matches: 16. Germline V gives CDR1 MNHEY, CDR2 SVGAGI. The CDR3 totals 16 residues. In DNA, the CDR3 is TGTGCCAGCAGTTGGACAGGTGACCTACATGGGGGAGGCTACACCTTC. It encodes CASSWTGDLHGGGYTF.

In its sample, this clone was seen a few times. The chain couples TRBV30 to TRBJ1-4; D remains unclear. Germline lookup yields CDR1 GTSNPN and CDR2 SVGIG (reference sequence). This CDR3 has 12 amino acids. V was shortened by 0 bases and J by 10 bases, with 9 bases between the two germline ends. The chain's CDR3 is CAWSVNSRKLFF. CDR3 bases: TGTGCCTGGAGTGTAAACTCCCGAAAACTGTTTTTT.

Here the CDR3 DNA reads TGTGCCTGGAGGATGACAGGGGGTCAACAAGAGACCCAGTACTTC. Protein sequence: CAWRMTGGQQETQYF. The rearrangement links TRBV30 to TRBJ2-5; 9 nucleotides line up with TRBD1. The germline V gene encodes CDR1 GTSNPN and CDR2 SVGIG (reference sequence). J was trimmed by 2 bases and V by 3 bases; bases with no gene match: 7. The CDR3 sequence is 15 residues long.